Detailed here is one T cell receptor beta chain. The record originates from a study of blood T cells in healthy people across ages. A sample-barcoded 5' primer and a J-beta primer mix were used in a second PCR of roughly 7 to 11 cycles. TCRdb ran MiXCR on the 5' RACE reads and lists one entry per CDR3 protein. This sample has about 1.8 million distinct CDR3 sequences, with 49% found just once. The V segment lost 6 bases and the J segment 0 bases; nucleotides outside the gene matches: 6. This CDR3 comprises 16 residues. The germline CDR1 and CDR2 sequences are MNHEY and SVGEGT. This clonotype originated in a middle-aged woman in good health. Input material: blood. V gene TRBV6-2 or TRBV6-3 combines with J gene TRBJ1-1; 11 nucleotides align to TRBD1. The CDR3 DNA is TGTGCCAGCAGAGGGGACAGGGGGGTATTGAACACTGAAGCTTTCTTT. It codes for CASRGDRGVLNTEAFF.